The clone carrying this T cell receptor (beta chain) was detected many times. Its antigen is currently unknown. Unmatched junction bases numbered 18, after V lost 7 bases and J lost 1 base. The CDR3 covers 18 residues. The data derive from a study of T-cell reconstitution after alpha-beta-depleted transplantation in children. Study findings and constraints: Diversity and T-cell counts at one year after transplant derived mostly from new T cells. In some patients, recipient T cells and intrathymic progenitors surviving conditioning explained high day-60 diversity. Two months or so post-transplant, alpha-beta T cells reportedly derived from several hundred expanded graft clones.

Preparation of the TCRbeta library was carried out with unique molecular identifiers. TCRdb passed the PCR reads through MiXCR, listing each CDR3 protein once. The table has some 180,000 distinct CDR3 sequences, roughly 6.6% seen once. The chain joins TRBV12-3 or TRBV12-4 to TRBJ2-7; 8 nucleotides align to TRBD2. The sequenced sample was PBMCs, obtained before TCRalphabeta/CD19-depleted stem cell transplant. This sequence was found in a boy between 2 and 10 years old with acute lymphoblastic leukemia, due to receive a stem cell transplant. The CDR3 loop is CASTLRGGPAGSSYEQYF. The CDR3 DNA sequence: TGTGCCAGCACCCTACGGGGGGGACCCGCAGGGTCTTCCTACGAGCAGTACTTC.